One T cell receptor beta chain is described in this entry. This CDR3 region has 13 residues. V dropped 5 bases and J dropped 3 bases, with 11 bases sitting between them. Germline V lookup: CDR1 SNHLY, CDR2 FYNNEI. Generated by immunoSEQ multiplex PCR, the TCRdb table keeps only in-frame clones and is missing some. The table shows 70,000 to 95,000 clones, with around 94% occurring only once. These data belong to a study of T cell changes during pregnancy in multiple sclerosis. This clonotype originated in a female donor in good health, enrolled as a control in a pregnancy study. This chain links TRBV2 with TRBJ2-7; TRBD1 might be the D (5 bases). This specimen consisted of peripheral blood, obtained after pregnancy. CDR3 residues: CASSLDILYEQYF. In DNA form, the CDR3 reads TGTGCCAGCAGTTTGGACATCCTCTACGAGCAGTACTTC.